These T cell receptor beta chains were read from a single sample in a study of blood T cell repertoires in COVID-19. Profiled with immunoSEQ multiplex PCR; TCRdb holds only in-frame clones, not every one. The sample consists of more than 120,000 clones, 89% of them appearing once. Specimen: peripheral blood. The receptors shown here come from a human donor in a cohort sampled during active COVID-19. CDR3s include the opening cysteine and the closing phenylalanine or tryptophan. A D gene is named only where the DNA matches it firmly. Where a row states a size, it is once, few, many or the class of an expanded clone; other rows omit it.

cdr3_aa cdr3_nt d_call clone_size j_call v_call
CASSRTGVYGYTF TGTGCCAGCAGCCGGACGGGGGTTTATGGCTACACCTTC NA NA TRBJ1-2 TRBV7-2
CASSVSPGPGNTIYF TGTGCCAGCAGCGTAAGTCCAGGCCCCGGAAACACCATATATTTT NA NA TRBJ1-3 TRBV9
CASSLDTPDSGYTF TGCGCCAGCAGCTTGGACACGCCCGACAGTGGCTACACCTTC NA NA TRBJ1-2 TRBV5-1
CASSQQGPNQPQHF TGTGCCAGCAGCCAACAGGGCCCCAATCAGCCCCAGCATTTT NA few TRBJ1-5 TRBV6-6
CASSLPGQGVSGNTIYF TGTGCCAGCAGCCTTCCGGGACAGGGGGTCTCTGGAAACACCATATATTTT TRBD1 NA TRBJ1-3 TRBV3-1/TRBV3-2
CASSFREGGYEQYF TGTGCCAGCAGCTTCCGCGAGGGTGGGTACGAGCAGTACTTC NA NA TRBJ2-7 TRBV13
CASGLVVGVFVNTEAFF TGTGCTAGTGGTTTGGTAGTAGGGGTGTTCGTGAACACTGAAGCTTTCTTT NA NA TRBJ1-1 TRBV12-5
CASSQAEGGLEKLFF TGTGCCAGCAGCCAAGCCGAAGGGGGCCTTGAAAAACTGTTTTTT TRBD1 NA TRBJ1-4 TRBV3-1/TRBV3-2
CASTQQGTGETQYF TGTGCCAGTACACAACAGGGGACGGGAGAGACCCAGTACTTC TRBD1 NA TRBJ2-5 TRBV5-4
CASSLISGGRLTDTQYF TGTGCCAGCAGCTTGATCAGCGGGGGGAGACTCACAGATACGCAGTATTTT TRBD2 NA TRBJ2-3 TRBV5-6
CASSDPGQAAELFF TGTGCCAGCAGTGACCCGGGACAGGCTGCCGAACTGTTTTTT TRBD1 NA TRBJ1-4 TRBV6-1